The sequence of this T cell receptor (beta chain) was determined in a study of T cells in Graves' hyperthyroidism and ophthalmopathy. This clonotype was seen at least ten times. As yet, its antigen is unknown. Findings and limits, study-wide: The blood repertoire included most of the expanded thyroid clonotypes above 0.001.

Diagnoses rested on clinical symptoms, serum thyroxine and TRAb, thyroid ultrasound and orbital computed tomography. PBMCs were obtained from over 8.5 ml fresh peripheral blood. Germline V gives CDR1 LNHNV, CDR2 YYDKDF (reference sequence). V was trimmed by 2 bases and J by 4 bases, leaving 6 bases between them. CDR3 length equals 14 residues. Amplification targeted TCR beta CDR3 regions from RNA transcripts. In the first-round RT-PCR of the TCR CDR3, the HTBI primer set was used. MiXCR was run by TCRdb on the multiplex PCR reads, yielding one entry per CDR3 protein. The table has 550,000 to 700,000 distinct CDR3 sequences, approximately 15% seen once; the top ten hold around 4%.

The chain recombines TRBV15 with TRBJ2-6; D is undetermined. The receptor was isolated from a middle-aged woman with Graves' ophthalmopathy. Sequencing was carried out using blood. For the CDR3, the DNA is TGTGCCACCAGCAGACGAGTAGGGGCCAACGTCCTGACTTTC. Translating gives CATSRRVGANVLTF.